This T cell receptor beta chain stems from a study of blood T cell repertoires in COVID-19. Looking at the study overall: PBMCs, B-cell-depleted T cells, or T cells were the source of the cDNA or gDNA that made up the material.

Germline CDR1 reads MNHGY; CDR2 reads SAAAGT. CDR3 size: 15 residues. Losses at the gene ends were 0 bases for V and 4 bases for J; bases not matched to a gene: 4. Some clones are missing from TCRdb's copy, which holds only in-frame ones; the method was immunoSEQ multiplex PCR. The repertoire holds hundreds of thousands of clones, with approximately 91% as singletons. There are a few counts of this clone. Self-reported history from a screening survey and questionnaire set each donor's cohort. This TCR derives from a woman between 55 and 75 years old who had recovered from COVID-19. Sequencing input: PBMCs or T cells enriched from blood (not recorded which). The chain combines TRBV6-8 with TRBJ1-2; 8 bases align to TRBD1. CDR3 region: CASSYSPGGSYGYTF. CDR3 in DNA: TGTGCCAGCAGTTACTCCCCAGGGGGCAGCTATGGCTACACCTTC.